The following is a T cell receptor beta chain sequence with its context. The authors' processing: Using reference gene primer amplification, nucleated cell counts were estimated. Using immunoSEQ multiplex PCR, the repertoire was profiled, and TCRdb retains in-frame clones only, with some absent. V and J calls and clone size come straight from that table; D and trimming were deduced from the DNA. The sample records 210,000 or so clones, 70% to 90% being singletons. The data were obtained in a study of blood T cell repertoires in COVID-19. Across the study: There were acute and convalescent COVID-19 samples, and they came from the United States, Italy and Spain. Sources were T cells, B-cell-depleted T cells, or PBMCs; the material itself was cDNA or gDNA.

Trimming cost V 0 bases and J 7 bases, with 13 bases left between them. Germline V gives CDR1 SNHLY, CDR2 FYNNEI. The CDR3 runs to 15 residues. Seattle patient enrollment occurred during active infection, with longitudinal follow-up thereafter. The sequencing input was peripheral blood. The V call is TRBV2, the J call TRBJ1-5; D ambiguous. The clonotype comes from a young man with COVID-19, enrolled during active disease. In DNA, the CDR3 is TGTGCCAGCAGTGAAGCGGTTCCCACAAAACAGCCCCAGCATTTT. Protein: CASSEAVPTKQPQHF.